The next 3 T cell receptor beta chains were all read from a single sample in a study of regulatory T cells in long-lasting Graves disease. Assembly of TCR beta libraries relied on iRepertoire HTBI primers together with Arm-PCR of CDR3 regions. TCRdb re-called the multiplex PCR reads through MiXCR, storing one row per CDR3 protein. The sample has around 460,000 distinct CDR3 sequences; approximately 14% are singletons. Time point meaning: newly diagnosed GD, antithyroid drugs for less than 3 months. PBMC RNA was the source of the TCR library. In addition, the sample was reused for a study of T cells in Graves' hyperthyroidism and ophthalmopathy.

This sample comprised peripheral blood mononuclear cells (PBMCs), obtained at new diagnosis, from a patient treated with antithyroid drugs. The receptor set was obtained from a woman in her forties or fifties with Graves disease.

The chain has TRBV6-9 and TRBJ1-1, with TRBD1 as a possible D gene (5 bases). The V end was cut by 4 bases, the J end by 6 bases, with 18 bases between. CDR3 length: 15 amino acids. Germline CDR1 MNHGY, CDR2 SVAAGI. DNA for the CDR3: TGTGCCAGCAGTTTCTCCAGGGTAGTTGTCGCTGAAGCTTTCTTT. It encodes CASSFSRVVVAEAFF.

This clonotype showed up many times. V and J are TRBV30 and TRBJ2-1, with TRBD2 identical over 8 bases. The trim removed 3 bases at V and 6 bases at J, leaving 7 bases unmatched. The CDR3 loop spans 14 amino acids. Germline V CDR1 and CDR2: GTSNPN, SVGIG (reference sequence). The CDR3 region is CAWRDRTSSNEQFF. The CDR3 DNA is TGTGCCTGGAGAGATCGGACTAGCAGCAATGAGCAGTTCTTC.

The table lists this clonotype with many counts. The V gene is TRBV5-1, the J gene TRBJ1-2, with TRBD1 matching 12 bases. The CDR3 loop spans 14 amino acids. The V gene's germline CDR1 is SGHRS and CDR2 YFSETQ. V gave up 4 bases and J gave up 8 bases; unmatched junction bases: 6. For the CDR3, the DNA is TGCGCCAGCAGCGAGGGACAGGGGGCAGGGGGCTACACCTTC. Amino acids: CASSEGQGAGGYTF.